The rows below give T cell receptor beta chains drawn from one sample of a study of T cells in Graves' hyperthyroidism and ophthalmopathy. Via MiXCR, TCRdb re-called the multiplex PCR reads, giving one row per CDR3 protein. The sample holds roughly 640,000 distinct CDR3 sequences, about 16% seen once. Sequencing was carried out using blood. The receptors originated from a woman aged 40 to 50 with Graves' ophthalmopathy. Each CDR3 is given with its conserved first and last residue. The D gene is left open where the match is weak. The size field is filled for only some rows; it gives once, few, many or a size class.

V	D	J	size	DNA	CDR3
TRBV3-1	TRBD1	TRBJ2-7	few	TGTGCCAGCAGCCAAGACCCCGGGACAGGGGCTGTCGAGCAGTACTTC	CASSQDPGTGAVEQYF
TRBV20-1	-	TRBJ1-5	-	TGCAGTGCTAGAGTGGCCTTGGGTATCGATCAGCCCCAGCATTTT	CSARVALGIDQPQHF
TRBV9	-	TRBJ1-2	many	TGTGCCAGCAGTGCTCAGGATTACTCCTATGGCTACACCTTC	CASSAQDYSYGYTF
TRBV3-1	TRBD2	TRBJ2-1	many	TGTGCCAGCAGCCCCGGACTAGCAAGAACCTACAATGAGCAGTTCTTC	CASSPGLARTYNEQFF
TRBV9	TRBD1	TRBJ2-7	-	TGTGCCAGCAGCTCCCGGACAGGTGAGCAGTACTTC	CASSSRTGEQYF
TRBV30	-	TRBJ1-6	many	TGTGCCTGGAGTGCCCAGACAGCTAATAATTCACCCCTCCACTTT	CAWSAQTANNSPLHF
TRBV11-2	-	TRBJ2-3	many	TGTGCCAGCCATCAGGCAGGCACAGATACGCAGTATTTT	CASHQAGTDTQYF
TRBV7-9	-	TRBJ1-3	many	TGTGCCAGCGGGAAAGCTTTCTCTGGAAACACCATATATTTT	CASGKAFSGNTIYF
TRBV3-1	-	TRBJ1-2	once	TGTGCCAGCAGCCAAGCGGGGGAGAAGTTCACCTTC	CASSQAGEKFTF
TRBV29-1	TRBD1	TRBJ1-2	-	TGCAGCGTGGGGGGGGGGACAGAACCATCGTGGGGCTACACCTTC	CSVGGGTEPSWGYTF
TRBV19	TRBD1	TRBJ2-1	many	TGTGCCAGTAGCCCCTCCCGGACAGGGGGCAATGAGCAGTTCTTC	CASSPSRTGGNEQFF
TRBV12-3/TRBV12-4	TRBD1	TRBJ2-1	few	TGTGCCAGCAGTTTAGACCTCGGGCCCGGGACAGGGATCAACAATGAGCAGTTCTTC	CASSLDLGPGTGINNEQFF
TRBV12-3/TRBV12-4	TRBD1	TRBJ1-5	many	TGTGCCAGCAGTTTGGGGACAGGGGCGCAAGGGCCCCAGCATTTT	CASSLGTGAQGPQHF
TRBV6-1	-	TRBJ1-5	many	TGTGCCAGCAGTGAGCTTGGGGGGAATAGCAATCAGCCCCAGCATTTT	CASSELGGNSNQPQHF
TRBV30	TRBD2	TRBJ2-1	many	TGTGCCTGGAGCGGGACTAGCGGAACCTACAATGAGCAGTTCTTC	CAWSGTSGTYNEQFF
TRBV5-8	-	TRBJ1-1	many	TGTGCCAGCACCGGACAATACACTGAAGCTTTCTTT	CASTGQYTEAFF
TRBV7-3	-	TRBJ2-3	many	TGTGCCAGCAGCCGATCAGGGGAAGATACGCAGTATTTT	CASSRSGEDTQYF
TRBV7-6	TRBD1	TRBJ1-1	few	TGTGCCAGCAGCCCTCCCCGGACAGGGCCAGAGAACACTGAAGCTTTCTTT	CASSPPRTGPENTEAFF
TRBV29-1	-	TRBJ1-1	many	TGCAGCGCAACGGGGGGGCTCGGGAACACTGAAGCTTTCTTT	CSATGGLGNTEAFF
TRBV30	TRBD1	TRBJ1-6	-	TGTGCCTGGAACGGACAGGGACGCTCACCCCTCCACTTT	CAWNGQGRSPLHF
TRBV4-1	TRBD2	TRBJ2-7	many	TGCGCCAGCAGCCAGGGTCGACTAGCGGGAACCTACGAGCAGTACTTC	CASSQGRLAGTYEQYF
TRBV27	-	TRBJ1-2	-	TGTGCCAGCAAGTCACCAGCTAACTATGGCTACACCTTC	CASKSPANYGYTF
TRBV9	-	TRBJ2-1	many	TGTGCCAGCAGCGTAACGGGACTTGACAATGAGCAGTTCTTC	CASSVTGLDNEQFF
TRBV4-1	TRBD2	TRBJ2-1	-	TGCGCCAGCAGCCAAGAGGGGGGCGGGAGGGGAGGTGAGCAGTTCTTC	CASSQEGGGRGGEQFF
TRBV7-3	TRBD1	TRBJ1-1	many	TGTGCCAGCAGCACTGACAGGGGCAGTAAAGCTTTCTTT	CASSTDRGSKAFF
TRBV30	-	TRBJ2-5	many	TGTGCCTGGAGGCGGTACCAAGAGACCCAGTACTTC	CAWRRYQETQYF
TRBV15	TRBD2	TRBJ2-2	few	TGTGCCACCAGCAGAGATCGTCCTCGAGGGACTAGCGGGGCCCTGAACACCGGGGAGCTGTTTTTT	CATSRDRPRGTSGALNTGELFF
TRBV20-1	-	TRBJ1-4	-	TGCAGTGCTAGAGACAGGGTTGGTAGTAGGGAAAAACTGTTTTTT	CSARDRVGSREKLFF
TRBV10-3	TRBD2	TRBJ2-5	many	TGTGCCATCAGTGCTTCCCTAGCGGGGGGCCCCGGCGGGGAGCAAGAGACCCAGTACTTC	CAISASLAGGPGGEQETQYF
TRBV4-2	TRBD1	TRBJ2-7	few	TGTGCCAGCAGCCAAGATACAGGACAGGGGGTTTCCTACGAGCAGTACTTC	CASSQDTGQGVSYEQYF
TRBV11-2	TRBD2	TRBJ2-3	many	TGTGCCAGCAGCTTAGTAGGCGGGAGGGCCACCACTCCTAGGGCAGATACGCAGTATTTT	CASSLVGGRATTPRADTQYF
TRBV7-9	-	TRBJ1-2	-	TGTGCCAGCAGCCGAGAAACTGACAGCCTCTATGGCTACACCTTC	CASSRETDSLYGYTF
TRBV5-6	-	TRBJ2-3	-	TGTGCCAGCAGCTTGGGACAGAATTCATATACGCAGTATTTT	CASSLGQNSYTQYF
TRBV12-3/TRBV12-4	TRBD1	TRBJ2-7	many	TGTGCCAGCAGTCGTTCAGGGGGTACCTACGAGCAGTACTTC	CASSRSGGTYEQYF
TRBV7-9	TRBD2	TRBJ2-3	many	TGTGCCAGCAGCCCTGGGACTAGCGGGGGGGCCGGCACAGATACGCAGTATTTT	CASSPGTSGGAGTDTQYF
TRBV2	TRBD1	TRBJ2-1	many	TGTGCCAGCAGTGAAGTAGGACAGGGGAGGAATGAGCAGTTCTTC	CASSEVGQGRNEQFF
TRBV28	TRBD1	TRBJ2-1	many	TGTGCCAGCAGGGGTTGGGACAGGGGGTCTGGTGAGCAGTTCTTC	CASRGWDRGSGEQFF